One sample yielded the 21 T cell receptor beta chains listed below, sequenced in a study of blood T cells in healthy people across ages. A second PCR, run for about 7 to 11 cycles, used a sample-barcoded 5' primer plus a J-beta primer mix. TCRdb itself ran the 5' RACE reads through MiXCR, one entry per CDR3 protein. This table holds some 1,800,000 distinct CDR3 sequences, about two fifths found once. The sample was blood. The receptors here all came from a human donor in good health.

V usage is TRBV29-1 and J usage is TRBJ1-2; TRBD1 is a possible D gene (5 bases). V lost 0 bases, J lost 7 bases, and 12 bases lay in between. The CDR3 loop spans 13 amino acids. Germline V gives CDR1 SQVTM, CDR2 ANQGSEA. The CDR3 DNA is TGCAGCGTTGAAGAATTGTCGGGACGTGGCTACACCTTC. Amino acids: CSVEELSGRGYTF.

The chain recombines TRBV28 with TRBJ1-2; D gene ambiguous. The germline V gene encodes CDR1 MDHEN and CDR2 SYDVKM. The CDR3 loop spans 15 amino acids. The V end was cut by 3 bases, the J end by 0 bases, with 11 bases between. The CDR3 DNA is TGTGCCAGCAGTTTTGGAGTCCCACCTAACTATGGCTACACCTTC. Translated: CASSFGVPPNYGYTF.

This clonotype was picked up a small number of times. V and J are TRBV12-3 or TRBV12-4 and TRBJ1-2, with 9 bases identical to TRBD1. The CDR3 length is 14 residues. The ends lost 3 bases at V and 5 bases at J; junction bases unmatched: 4. The CDR3 sequence: CASSFDGTGYGYTF. Written as DNA, the CDR3 is TGTGCCAGCAGTTTTGATGGGACAGGGTATGGCTACACCTTC.

The chain has TRBV12-3 or TRBV12-4 and TRBJ1-2; D perhaps matches TRBD1 (6 bases). Trimming pared 2 bases from V and 13 bases from J, leaving 14 bases between. This CDR3 has 12 residues. The CDR3 sequence is CASSLSPGHGTF. CDR3 sequence (DNA): TGTGCCAGCAGTTTATCTCCGGGACACGGCACCTTC.

The V gene is TRBV5-4, the J gene TRBJ2-5; tentatively, D is TRBD2 (7 bases). The DNA end favors TRBJ2-7, so the J call may be wrong. The CDR3 has 14 amino acids. From germline, CDR1 is SGHNT and CDR2 YYREEE (reference sequence). This CDR3 is CASSWGGPTYEQYF. The CDR3 DNA reads TGTGCCAGCAGCTGGGGGGGCCCTACCTACGAGCAGTACTTC.

This chain uses TRBV11-2 with TRBJ2-4; 7 positions agree with TRBD2. The closer fit of TRBJ2-5 to the DNA end suggests the J call may be wrong. Per the germline V gene, CDR1 is SGHAT and CDR2 is FQNNGV. The CDR3 is 15 amino acids. This CDR3 reads CASSPQLASQETQYF. CDR3 coding DNA: TGTGCCAGCAGCCCCCAACTAGCGTCCCAAGAGACCCAGTACTTC.

This clonotype has only a few counts. The chain combines TRBV7-2 with TRBJ1-2, with TRBD1 as a possible D gene (5 bases). CDR1 and CDR2 (germline): SGHTA, FQGNSA. The CDR3 covers 15 residues. The V end was cut by 3 bases, the J end by 4 bases, with 15 bases between. The CDR3 coding sequence is TGTGCCAGCAGCTTGACAGCCACCCGCTTCTATGGCTACACCTTC. Translation gives CASSLTATRFYGYTF.

V is TRBV20-1 and J is TRBJ2-5; D call uncertain. The V gene lost 2 bases and the J gene lost 1 base, with 14 bases spanning the gap. Germline V gene sequence: CDR1 DFQATT, CDR2 SNEGSKA (reference sequence). The CDR3 has 15 residues. In nucleotides, the CDR3 is TGCAGTGCTAGACAAGGGTTGCGGTCCCAAGAGACCCAGTACTTC. This translates into CSARQGLRSQETQYF.

This clonotype was found a few times. The chain joins TRBV12-3 or TRBV12-4 to TRBJ1-1; unclear D gene. This CDR3 has 14 amino acids. V was shortened by 2 bases and J by 6 bases, with 13 bases between the two germline ends. The CDR3: CASSLLPGEAEAFF. CDR3 nucleotide sequence: TGTGCCAGCAGTTTATTGCCCGGGGAGGCTGAAGCTTTCTTT.

This chain connects TRBV28 to TRBJ1-2, with D unresolved. The CDR3 runs 13 residues. Per the germline V gene, CDR1 is MDHEN and CDR2 is SYDVKM. Trimming pared 1 base from V and 6 bases from J, leaving 9 bases between. The CDR3 coding sequence is TGTGCCAGCAGTTTATATTCTGGGAATGGCTACACCTTC. Its translation: CASSLYSGNGYTF.

The CDR3 loop is CATSSGEFPYEQYF. The CDR3 coding sequence is TGTGCCACCAGCAGTGGAGAATTTCCCTACGAGCAGTACTTC. V and J are TRBV15 and TRBJ2-7; unclear D gene. Germline-derived CDR1 and CDR2 are LNHNV and YYDKDF (reference sequence). The CDR3 loop spans 14 amino acids. V lost 3 bases and J lost 2, with 11 bases in between.

The chain uses TRBV6-5 and TRBJ2-7; D remains ambiguous. Germline CDR1 is MNHEY and CDR2 is SVGAGI. V was clipped by 5 bases and J by 0 bases, with 11 bases between them. CDR3 length: 14 amino acids. The CDR3 protein is CASSRVFSSYEQYF. The CDR3 DNA reads as TGTGCCAGCAGTCGGGTCTTCAGCTCCTACGAGCAGTACTTC.

V gene TRBV6-1 combines with J gene TRBJ1-5, with TRBD1 matching 10 bases. Germline V lookup: CDR1 MNHNS, CDR2 SASEGT. The CDR3 loop spans 15 amino acids. Trimming at V came to 7 bases and at J to 9 bases, leaving 12 bases not matched to a gene. The CDR3: CASMMTGGAMGPQHF. The CDR3 DNA reads TGTGCCAGCATGATGACAGGGGGCGCGATGGGGCCCCAGCATTTT.

The chain couples TRBV7-9 to TRBJ2-7; tentative D call: TRBD1 (5 bases). In germline, CDR1 is SEHNR, CDR2 FQNEAQ (reference sequence). The CDR3 runs 14 residues. V was clipped by 3 bases and J by 1 base, with 10 bases between them. CDR3 in amino acids: CASSFLRESYEQYF. The CDR3 nucleotides are TGTGCCAGCAGCTTTCTCAGGGAATCCTACGAGCAGTACTTC.

The chain is built from TRBV27 and TRBJ1-1; D call uncertain. The CDR3 has 13 residues. The V end was cut by 4 bases, the J end by 4 bases, with 10 bases between. CDR1 and CDR2 (germline): MNHEY, SMNVEV (reference sequence). The CDR3 spells CASSSLGITEAFF. The CDR3 DNA reads TGTGCCAGCAGTTCCCTAGGGATCACTGAAGCTTTCTTT.

The chain uses TRBV6-6 and TRBJ2-4, with D maybe TRBD1 (6 bases). CDR1 is MNHNY and CDR2 is SVGAGI in the germline V gene (reference sequence). Trimming shortened V by 2 bases and J by 1 base, and 12 bases separated the two germline ends. CDR3 length: 16 amino acids. The CDR3 DNA reads TGTGCCAGCAGTTACCGGCAGGGGTGGGCCAAAAACATTCAGTACTTC. Its protein is CASSYRQGWAKNIQYF.

The chain carries TRBV6-5 and TRBJ1-1; D may be TRBD1 (6 bases). CDR3 length: 18 amino acids. The V gene's germline CDR1 is MNHEY and CDR2 SVGAGI. Trimming stripped 6 bases from V and 6 bases from J, with 29 bases between. CDR3 region: CASSYINIVDGGHPEAFF. As DNA, the CDR3 is TGTGCCAGCAGCTACATCAATATTGTGGACGGGGGACACCCTGAAGCTTTCTTT.

This clonotype was detected only a few times. V and J are TRBV3-1 and TRBJ1-2; D gene ambiguous. Looked up from germline, CDR1 is LGHDT and CDR2 is YNNKEL (reference sequence). V was shortened by 2 bases and J by 5 bases, with 18 bases between the two germline ends. This CDR3 region has 16 residues. CDR3 nucleotide sequence: TGTGCCAGCAGCCAAATGCCCATAAAGTTAATATATGGCTACACCTTC. This codes for CASSQMPIKLIYGYTF.

This clonotype was recorded only once. A read error may account for a junction end that differs from germline. The rearrangement uses TRBV7-9 and TRBJ1-1; no reliable D call. CDR1 is SEHNR, CDR2 FQNEAQ, per germline (reference sequence). This CDR3 has 13 residues. CDR3: CTSSFKRDTEAFF. The CDR3 DNA reads as TGTACCAGCAGCTTTAAAAGAGACACTGAAGCTTTCTTT. The full variable domain, rest sourced from reference TRBV7-9 and TRBJ1-1, is DTGVSQNPRHKITKRGQNVTFRCDPISEHNRLYWYRQTLGQGPEFLTYFQNEAQLEKSRLLSDRFSAERPKGSFSTLEIQRTEQGDSAMYLCTSSFKRDTEAFFGQGTRLTVV.

This clonotype was counted only a few times. The gene calls are TRBV29-1 and TRBJ2-7; TRBD1 is a possible D gene (5 bases). The V and J ends lost 7 bases and 6 bases respectively, with 16 bases between them. This CDR3 contains 12 residues. CDR1 is SQVTM, CDR2 ANQGSEA, per germline. CDR3 DNA sequence: TGCAGCGGGGGCAGGGAAGGTGGCGAGCAGTACTTC. This translates into CSGGREGGEQYF.

Worth noting for this clonotype: A read error may account for a junction end that differs from germline. The CDR3 spells CASSLVSVIRFGYTF. In nucleotides, the CDR3 is TGTGCCAGTAGCTTAGTTTCTGTGATTAGATTTGGCTACACCTTC. The chain recombines TRBV7-2 with TRBJ1-2; D ambiguous. Germline CDR1 SGHTA, CDR2 FQGNSA. The CDR3 extends over 15 amino acids. Complete variable domain (other parts from reference TRBV7-2 and TRBJ1-2): GAGVSQSPSNKVTEKGKDVELRCDPISGHTALYWYRQSLGQGLEFLIYFQGNSAPDKSGLPSDRFSAERTGGSVSTLTIQRTQQEDSAVYLCASSLVSVIRFGYTFGSGTRLTVV.